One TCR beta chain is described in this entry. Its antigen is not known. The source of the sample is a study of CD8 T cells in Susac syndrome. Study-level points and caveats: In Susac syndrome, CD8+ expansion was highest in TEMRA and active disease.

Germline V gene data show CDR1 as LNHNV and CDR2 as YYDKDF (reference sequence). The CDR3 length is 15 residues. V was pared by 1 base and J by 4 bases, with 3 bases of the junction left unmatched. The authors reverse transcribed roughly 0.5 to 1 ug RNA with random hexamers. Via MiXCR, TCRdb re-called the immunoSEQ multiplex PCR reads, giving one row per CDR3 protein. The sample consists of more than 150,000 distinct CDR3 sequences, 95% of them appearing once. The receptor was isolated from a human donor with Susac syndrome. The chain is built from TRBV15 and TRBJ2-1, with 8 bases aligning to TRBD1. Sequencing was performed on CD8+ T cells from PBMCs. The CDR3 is CATSRVGQGYNEQFF. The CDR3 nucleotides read TGTGCCACCAGCAGAGTCGGACAGGGATACAATGAGCAGTTCTTC.